The following is a TCR beta chain sequence with its context. The target of this receptor is not known. No qualities accompany the bases; no much larger clone lies one base away. The CDR3 regions of human TCRbeta chains were subjected to immunosequencing. The original pipeline was this. Repertoire TCRs were matched against a reference library of SARS-CoV-2-specific TCRs generated with the MIRA antigen-specificity platform. Breadth meant the fraction of unique TCRs that were SARS-CoV-2-associated, whereas depth meant the fraction of total T cells that were SARS-CoV-2-associated. Using the MIRA data, each spike-specific TCR was mapped to the spike region that the TCR reacts to and placed in a CD4 or CD8 class. Log10-transformed breadth and depth values were compared by one-way ANOVA with Sidak's multiple comparisons tests. TCRdb took this table from immuneACCESS and kept in-frame rearrangements with V and J called. Such tables lack part of the clones; where checked against another copy, unresolved V genes explain under half of the gap, and the rest is unexplained. The V and J calls and clone size are taken from that table; D and trimming were inferred from the DNA. The sample table records 130,000 to 150,000 clones; 90% to 95% of these occur just once. Less than 15% of the sample belongs to the ten largest clones.

Spanning cysteine to phenylalanine, the CDR3 consists of 12 amino acids. Here the CDR3 DNA is all that survives: 36 bases in frame from base 1. Between the V and J ends, shortened by 1 base and 7 bases respectively, the junction contains 7 bases. CDR1 and CDR2 are read off the germline V gene (reference sequence) as LNHDA and SQIVND. This record belongs to a study of T cell responses to AZD1222 COVID-19 vaccine (dated by TCRdb to the early 2020s). A note on the overall study: A total of more than 230 trial participants underwent TCR sequencing, of whom 200 to 220 received two doses of AZD1222 and about 26 received two doses of the MenACWY control vaccine. Trial participants were enrolled by age into subgroups of 18-55, 56-69 and 70-plus years, and around 150, 28 and 57 TCR-sequenced participants, respectively, were included in these subgroups.

The sample's time point label, in plain terms: sample from adult after SARS-CoV-2 infection, after symptom onset. Two convalescent COVID-19 patients, sampled after symptom onset from adults with prior SARS-CoV-2 infection, were also TCR-sequenced for comparison. General conclusions and limits of the study: Vaccine-associated CD4 TCRs spanned the whole spike protein, with dominant responses in regions 160-218 and 743-854. Reportedly, close to half of the unique spike-specific TCRs recognized epitopes lying outside the regions that are mutated in the B.1.351 and B.1.1.7 variants. Most participants were white British and females outnumbered males, and the authors suggested that clonal diversity may have been underestimated. Because no samples from the day 14 peak response were available, repertoires could be characterized only after the peak T cell response. In the small 56-69-year group, the increase in depth fell short of significance, most likely because of low power. Only five or six AZD1222 recipients were SARS-CoV-2 seropositive at baseline, limiting conclusions about previously exposed vaccinees. After two AZD1222 doses, spike-specific TCR breadth and depth were significantly higher than at day 0 and than in MenACWY recipients.

Sequences were derived from peripheral blood, sampled after recovery from COVID-19. The V and J segments used are TRBV19 and TRBJ1-1, with the D gene not clear enough to name. The sequence derives from an adult who had recovered from COVID-19. The sequenced DNA is TGTGCCAGTAGTATAGGGGAGGGTGAAGCTTTCTTT. Its protein product is CASSIGEGEAFF. Reference TRBV19 and TRBJ1-1 genes cover what lies past the CDR3, so the full variable domain is DGGITQSPKYLFRKEGQNVTLSCEQNLNHDAMYWYRQDPGQGLRLIYYSQIVNDFQKGDIAEGYSVSREKKESFPLTVTSAQKNPTAFYLCASSIGEGEAFFGQGTRLTVV.